The rows below give T cell receptor beta chains drawn from one sample of a study of CD8 T cells in Susac syndrome. From the immunoSEQ multiplex PCR reads, TCRdb called clonotypes with MiXCR, one entry per CDR3 protein. The table has some 76,000 distinct CDR3 sequences, roughly 90% seen once. Specimen: CD8+ T cells from PBMCs. The origin of the receptors is a human donor with multiple sclerosis. Both conserved end residues are part of each CDR3. A D gene is named only where the DNA matches it firmly. Clone size is shown for a subset of rows, as once, few, many or a class of expanded clone.

d_call	j_call	clone_size	v_call	cdr3_nt	cdr3_aa
-	TRBJ2-7	-	TRBV28	TGTGCCAGCCTTACAGGGAACTACGAGCAGTACTTC	CASLTGNYEQYF
-	TRBJ2-7	-	TRBV6-1	TGTGCCAGCAGTCCCCCTATGGGGAGCTCCTACGAGCAGTACTTC	CASSPPMGSSYEQYF
-	TRBJ2-5	-	TRBV18	TGTGCCAGCTCACCAGGGGAGCCCCAGTACTTC	CASSPGEPQYF
-	TRBJ2-5	-	TRBV20-1	TGCAGTGCTAGAGCCTGGGACTTACAAGAGACCCAGTACTTC	CSARAWDLQETQYF
TRBD2	TRBJ2-5	-	TRBV5-4	TGTGCCAGCAGCTTGGCTACGGGGGGACAAGAGACCCAGTACTTC	CASSLATGGQETQYF
-	TRBJ1-1	-	TRBV28	TGTGCCAGCAGACTCGGCAGGTCTTCTGAAGCTTTCTTT	CASRLGRSSEAFF
-	TRBJ2-7	once	TRBV27	TGTGCCAGCAGTTTAGTGTTGGGGACTTTCTACGAGCAGTACTTC	CASSLVLGTFYEQYF
-	TRBJ2-5	-	TRBV6-2/TRBV6-3	TGTGCCAGCAGTGGAGAGGCCTCGGGGGACGAGACCCAGTACTTC	CASSGEASGDETQYF
-	TRBJ2-5	-	TRBV28	TGTGCCAGCAGTCAGCCCCCAGAGACCCAGTACTTC	CASSQPPETQYF
-	TRBJ1-2	-	TRBV5-6	TGTGCCAGCAGCTTTCGGGGTTCCGACTATGGCTACACCTTC	CASSFRGSDYGYTF
TRBD1	TRBJ1-2	-	TRBV9	TGTGCCAGCAGCGTAACCCTAGGGACAGGGGTAGATGGCTACACCTTC	CASSVTLGTGVDGYTF
TRBD2	TRBJ2-1	-	TRBV6-6	TGTGCCAGCAGGACTAGCGGGAGGGGTGACAATGAGCAGTTCTTC	CASRTSGRGDNEQFF
-	TRBJ2-3	-	TRBV27	TGTGCCAGCAGTTCCCTCCTCGGAGCAGGGGCAGATACGCAGTATTTT	CASSSLLGAGADTQYF
TRBD2	TRBJ2-5	once	TRBV2	TGTGCCAGCAGTCGTTTAGGGGGACTAGCGGGAGTGCAAGAGACCCAGTACTTC	CASSRLGGLAGVQETQYF
TRBD2	TRBJ2-1	-	TRBV19	TGTGCCAGTAGTATCGCGGGAGGTGGTGAGCAGTTCTTC	CASSIAGGGEQFF
-	TRBJ2-7	few	TRBV19	TGTGCCAGTAGTGGGGCCCCTGCGGGAACCTACGAGCAGTACTTC	CASSGAPAGTYEQYF
-	TRBJ1-5	-	TRBV19	TGTGCCAGTAGTATGGATTCGGGACAGCCCCAGCATTTT	CASSMDSGQPQHF
-	TRBJ2-3	-	TRBV7-9	TGTGCCAGCGGATGGACTGAAACAGATACGCAGTATTTT	CASGWTETDTQYF
-	TRBJ1-2	-	TRBV3-1	TGTGCCAGCAGCCAAGGAGTCGGGTACGGAGTCGATGGCTACACCTTC	CASSQGVGYGVDGYTF
-	TRBJ1-1	-	TRBV7-9	TGTGCCAGCACCAACTTCCCCGACGGTGGGAACACTGAAGCTTTCTTT	CASTNFPDGGNTEAFF
-	TRBJ2-3	-	TRBV6-2/TRBV6-3	TGTGCCAGCAGTGTGGGGTCTCTCACAGATACGCAGTATTTT	CASSVGSLTDTQYF
-	TRBJ2-1	-	TRBV20-1	TGCAGTGCTAGAGGTCGGGCCTCCTACAATGAGCAGTTCTTC	CSARGRASYNEQFF
-	TRBJ1-2	-	TRBV14	TGTGCCAGCAGCCCCACCTCTGCGGGCAGCTACACCTTC	CASSPTSAGSYTF
-	TRBJ2-5	few	TRBV28	TGTGCCAGCAGTTTGCGCGGGATCCAAGAGACCCAGTACTTC	CASSLRGIQETQYF
-	TRBJ1-2	once	TRBV4-1	TGCGCCAGCAGCCAAATGACAGACTCTAGTTTTAACTATGGCTACACCTTC	CASSQMTDSSFNYGYTF
TRBD1	TRBJ2-1	-	TRBV12-5	TGTGCTAGTGGTTTGACAGGGGATGAGCAGTTCTTC	CASGLTGDEQFF
TRBD1	TRBJ2-1	-	TRBV6-4	TGTGCCAGCAGTCCCGGGACAGGGGGCAATGAGCAGTTCTTC	CASSPGTGGNEQFF
-	TRBJ2-5	-	TRBV7-9	TGTGCCAGCAGCTTTTTCGGACAGCACCAAGAGACCCAGTACTTC	CASSFFGQHQETQYF
TRBD1	TRBJ1-6	-	TRBV14	TGTGCCAGCAGCCAATCTAAACCCGGGGACAGGGAGAATTCACCCCTCCACTTT	CASSQSKPGDRENSPLHF
-	TRBJ2-1	once	TRBV19	TGTGCCAGTACGGAGGGTGGTATGTACAATGAGCAGTTCTTC	CASTEGGMYNEQFF
TRBD2	TRBJ2-7	-	TRBV27	TGTGCCAGCAGTTTTAGGGGAGGGTCCTCCTACGAGCAGTACTTC	CASSFRGGSSYEQYF
-	TRBJ2-7	-	TRBV27	TGTGCCAGCAGTTCCTCAGTGGGCCTGGTGGGGTACGAGCAGTACTTC	CASSSSVGLVGYEQYF
-	TRBJ2-1	once	TRBV20-1	TGCAGTGCTAGGACAGAGCAGCCCAATGAGCAGTTCTTC	CSARTEQPNEQFF
-	TRBJ2-4	-	TRBV6-5	TGTGCCAGCAGCCCGAGCAGGGGAGACATTCAGTACTTC	CASSPSRGDIQYF
-	TRBJ1-2	-	TRBV11-2	TGTGCCAGCAGCTTAGCCCCTAGTCAGGGTGAGATGTATGGCTACACCTTC	CASSLAPSQGEMYGYTF
TRBD1	TRBJ1-2	-	TRBV12-3/TRBV12-4	TGTGCCAGCAGTACCGACAGGGGTCATAATGGCTACACCTTC	CASSTDRGHNGYTF
TRBD1	TRBJ1-2	-	TRBV28	TGTGCCAGCAGGCCCACCCTTTTGGGACAGGGCGAAGGCTACACCTTC	CASRPTLLGQGEGYTF
TRBD2	TRBJ2-3	-	TRBV27	TGTGCCAGCAGTCTCGGGGGTAGCGGGAGGTCAGATACGCAGTATTTT	CASSLGGSGRSDTQYF
-	TRBJ2-5	-	TRBV14	TGTGCCTCTGGGGTTAGTAGCGAGACCCAGTACTTC	CASGVSSETQYF
-	TRBJ2-3	-	TRBV9	TGTGCCAGCAGCGTAGGGTCAATGTCTAGCACAGATACGCAGTATTTT	CASSVGSMSSTDTQYF
-	TRBJ1-5	-	TRBV5-1	TGCGCCAGCAGCTTGGGGGATTATAGCAATCAGCCCCAGCATTTT	CASSLGDYSNQPQHF
TRBD1	TRBJ2-7	-	TRBV14	TGTGCCAGCAGCCTGGGGACAGGCTGGGAGCAGTACTTC	CASSLGTGWEQYF
TRBD1	TRBJ2-5	once	TRBV19	TGTGCCAGTAGTACGGACAGGGAGGACCAAGAGACCCAGTACTTC	CASSTDREDQETQYF
-	TRBJ2-1	-	TRBV4-3	TGCGCCAGCAGTCGCTTAGGGGACAATGAGCAGTTCTTC	CASSRLGDNEQFF
TRBD2	TRBJ2-1	-	TRBV6-5	TGTGCCAGCAGTTACGCGGCTAGCGGGAGCAATGAGCAGTTCTTC	CASSYAASGSNEQFF
-	TRBJ1-5	-	TRBV2	TGTGCCAGCAGTGAGTGGGCGGACAATCAGCCCCAGCATTTT	CASSEWADNQPQHF
-	TRBJ2-2	-	TRBV12-3/TRBV12-4	TGTGCCAGCAGTTTAGAGGGACTTGGTTTGGGGACCGGGGAGCTGTTTTTT	CASSLEGLGLGTGELFF
TRBD2	TRBJ2-3	once	TRBV12-3/TRBV12-4	TGTGCCAGCAGTTTACTAGCGGGAGCGACAGATACGCAGTATTTT	CASSLLAGATDTQYF
TRBD2	TRBJ2-2	-	TRBV4-1	TGCGCCAGCAGCCCCAAGCGGGGGAACACCGGGGAGCTGTTTTTT	CASSPKRGNTGELFF
-	TRBJ1-6	-	TRBV6-5	TGTGCCAGCAGTTACAAGGGCACGGGTTCACCCCTCCACTTT	CASSYKGTGSPLHF
-	TRBJ2-1	-	TRBV28	TGTGCCAGCAGTCCTCGAGGGGCGGAATACAATGAGCAGTTCTTC	CASSPRGAEYNEQFF
-	TRBJ2-5	-	TRBV11-2	TGTGCCAGCAGCTTAGATCATACAGGTCAAGAGACCCAGTACTTC	CASSLDHTGQETQYF
TRBD1	TRBJ1-2	-	TRBV6-5	TGTGCCAGCAGAAGACAGGGGAACTATGGCTACACCTTC	CASRRQGNYGYTF
-	TRBJ1-2	-	TRBV3-1	TGTGCCAGCAGGGGAGAGGGGTTTTGGGACTATGGCTACACCTTC	CASRGEGFWDYGYTF
TRBD1	TRBJ2-2	-	TRBV5-1	TGCGCCAGCAGCTACCTGCCCGGGACAGGGTTTGCCGGGGAGCTGTTTTTT	CASSYLPGTGFAGELFF
-	TRBJ1-5	-	TRBV7-2	TGTGCCAGCAGCTTAGCGCTGGGTTCGGGATGGGATCAGCCCCAGCATTTT	CASSLALGSGWDQPQHF
-	TRBJ2-7	once	TRBV2	TGTGCCAGCAGTGAAGCGTGGGGGCGGGAGCAGTACTTC	CASSEAWGREQYF
-	TRBJ1-5	-	TRBV27	TGTGCCAGCAGGGCAGGGGCTGAGAATCAGCCCCAGCATTTT	CASRAGAENQPQHF